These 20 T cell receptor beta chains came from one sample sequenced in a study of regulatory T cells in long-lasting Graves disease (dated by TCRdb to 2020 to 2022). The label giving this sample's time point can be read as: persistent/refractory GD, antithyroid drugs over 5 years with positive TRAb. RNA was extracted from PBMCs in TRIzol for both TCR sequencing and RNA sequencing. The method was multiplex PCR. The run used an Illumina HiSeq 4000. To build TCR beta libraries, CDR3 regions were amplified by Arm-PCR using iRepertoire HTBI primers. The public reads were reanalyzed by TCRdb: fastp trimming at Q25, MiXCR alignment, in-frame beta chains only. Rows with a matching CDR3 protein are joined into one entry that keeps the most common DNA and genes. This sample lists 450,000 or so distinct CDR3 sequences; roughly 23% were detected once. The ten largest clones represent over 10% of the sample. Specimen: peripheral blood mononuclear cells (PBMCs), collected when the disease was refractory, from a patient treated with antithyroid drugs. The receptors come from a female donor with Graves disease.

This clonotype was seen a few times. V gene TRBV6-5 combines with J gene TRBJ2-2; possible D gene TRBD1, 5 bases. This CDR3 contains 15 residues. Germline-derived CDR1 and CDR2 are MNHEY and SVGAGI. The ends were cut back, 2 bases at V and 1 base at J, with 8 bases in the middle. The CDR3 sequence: CASSYTGQNTGELFF. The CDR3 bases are TGTGCCAGCAGTTACACCGGACAGAACACCGGGGAGCTGTTTTTT.

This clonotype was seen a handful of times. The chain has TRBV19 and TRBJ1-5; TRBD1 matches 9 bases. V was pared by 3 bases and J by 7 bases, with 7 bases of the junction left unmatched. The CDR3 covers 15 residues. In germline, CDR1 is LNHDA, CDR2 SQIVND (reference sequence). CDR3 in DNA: TGTGCCAGTAGTATTGGGGAAACAGGGGGCCAGCCCCAGCATTTT. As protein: CASSIGETGGQPQHF.

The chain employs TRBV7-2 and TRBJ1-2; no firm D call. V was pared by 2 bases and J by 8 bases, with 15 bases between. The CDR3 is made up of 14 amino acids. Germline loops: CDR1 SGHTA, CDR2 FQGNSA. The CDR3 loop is CASSLTALSRGYTF. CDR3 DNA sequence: TGTGCCAGCAGCTTAACAGCTTTAAGTCGGGGCTACACCTTC.

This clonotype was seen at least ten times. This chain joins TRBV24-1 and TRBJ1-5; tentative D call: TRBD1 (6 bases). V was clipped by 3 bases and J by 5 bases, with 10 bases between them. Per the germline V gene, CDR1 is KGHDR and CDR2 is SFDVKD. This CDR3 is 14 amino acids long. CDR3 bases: TGTGCCACCAGTGATGCACAGGGCCATCAGCCCCAGCATTTT. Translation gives CATSDAQGHQPQHF.

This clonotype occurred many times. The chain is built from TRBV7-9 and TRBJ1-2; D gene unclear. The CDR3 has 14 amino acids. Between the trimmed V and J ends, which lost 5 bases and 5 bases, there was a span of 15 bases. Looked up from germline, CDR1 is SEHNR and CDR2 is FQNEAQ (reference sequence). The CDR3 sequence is CASSLGTMGYGYTF. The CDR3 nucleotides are TGTGCCAGCAGCCTCGGCACCATGGGGTATGGCTACACCTTC. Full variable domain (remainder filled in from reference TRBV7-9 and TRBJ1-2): DTGVSQNPRHKITKRGQNVTFRCDPISEHNRLYWYRQTLGQGPEFLTYFQNEAQLEKSRLLSDRFSAERPKGSFSTLEIQRTEQGDSAMYLCASSLGTMGYGYTFGSGTRLTVV.

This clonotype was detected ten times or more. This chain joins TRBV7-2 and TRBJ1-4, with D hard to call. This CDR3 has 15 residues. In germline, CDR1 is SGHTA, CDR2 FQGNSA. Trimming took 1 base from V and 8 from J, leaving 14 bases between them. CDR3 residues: CASSLGASPGEKLFF. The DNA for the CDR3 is TGTGCCAGCAGCTTAGGGGCATCGCCCGGGGAAAAACTGTTTTTT.

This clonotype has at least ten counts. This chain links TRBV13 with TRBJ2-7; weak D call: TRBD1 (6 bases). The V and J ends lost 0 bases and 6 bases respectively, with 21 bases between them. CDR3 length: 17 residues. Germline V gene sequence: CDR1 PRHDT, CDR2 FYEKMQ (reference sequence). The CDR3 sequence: CASSLGPVGRGIGEQYF. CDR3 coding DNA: TGTGCCAGCAGCTTAGGCCCTGTTGGCAGGGGCATCGGCGAGCAGTACTTC.

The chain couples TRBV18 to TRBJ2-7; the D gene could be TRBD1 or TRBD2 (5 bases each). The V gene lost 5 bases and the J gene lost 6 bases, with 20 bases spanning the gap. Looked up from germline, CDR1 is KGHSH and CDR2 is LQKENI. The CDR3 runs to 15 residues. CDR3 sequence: CASSDPSGPQGEQYF. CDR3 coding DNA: TGTGCCAGCTCAGACCCATCGGGGCCTCAGGGCGAGCAGTACTTC.

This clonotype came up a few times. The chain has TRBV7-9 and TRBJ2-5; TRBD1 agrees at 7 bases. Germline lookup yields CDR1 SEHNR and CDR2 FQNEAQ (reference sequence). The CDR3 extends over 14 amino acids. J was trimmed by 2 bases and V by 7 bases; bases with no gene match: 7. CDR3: CASMRQGYQETQYF. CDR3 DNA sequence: TGTGCCAGCATGCGACAGGGCTATCAAGAGACCCAGTACTTC.

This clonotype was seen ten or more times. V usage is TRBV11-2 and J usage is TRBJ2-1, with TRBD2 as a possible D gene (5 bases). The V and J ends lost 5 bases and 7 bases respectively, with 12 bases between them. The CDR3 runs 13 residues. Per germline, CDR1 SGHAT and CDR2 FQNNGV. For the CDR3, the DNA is TGTGCCAGCAGCCCGCTATTAGCGAATGAGCAGTTCTTC. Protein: CASSPLLANEQFF.

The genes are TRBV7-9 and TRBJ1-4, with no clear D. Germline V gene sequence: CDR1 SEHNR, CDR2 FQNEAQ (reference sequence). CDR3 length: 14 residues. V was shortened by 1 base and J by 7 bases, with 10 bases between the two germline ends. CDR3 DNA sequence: TGTGCCAGCAGCTTAGTTATGGAAGGTGAAAAACTGTTTTTT. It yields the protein CASSLVMEGEKLFF.

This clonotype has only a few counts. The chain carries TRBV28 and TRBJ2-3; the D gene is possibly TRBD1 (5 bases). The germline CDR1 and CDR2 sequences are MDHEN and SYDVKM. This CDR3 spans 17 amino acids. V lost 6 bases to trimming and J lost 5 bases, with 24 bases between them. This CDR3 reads CASSPGRQSRLRDTQYF. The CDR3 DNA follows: TGTGCCAGCAGCCCTGGAAGACAGAGCAGACTGCGAGATACGCAGTATTTT.

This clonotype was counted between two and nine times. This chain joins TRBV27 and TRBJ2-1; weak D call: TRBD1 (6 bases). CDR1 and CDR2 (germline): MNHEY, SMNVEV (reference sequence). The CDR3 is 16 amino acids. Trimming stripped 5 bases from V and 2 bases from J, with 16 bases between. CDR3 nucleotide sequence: TGTGCCAGCAGTCGCCCTGGGGGCGCTGCCTACAATGAGCAGTTCTTC. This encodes CASSRPGGAAYNEQFF.

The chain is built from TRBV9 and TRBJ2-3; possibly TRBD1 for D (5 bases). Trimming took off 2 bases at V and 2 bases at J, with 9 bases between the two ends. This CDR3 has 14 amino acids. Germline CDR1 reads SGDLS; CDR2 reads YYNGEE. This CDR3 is CASSVTDPTDTQYF. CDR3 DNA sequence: TGTGCCAGCAGCGTGACAGATCCCACAGATACGCAGTATTTT.

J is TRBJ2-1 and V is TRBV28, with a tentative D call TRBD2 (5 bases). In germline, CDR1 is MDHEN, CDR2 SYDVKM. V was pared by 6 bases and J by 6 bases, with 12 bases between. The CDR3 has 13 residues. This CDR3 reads CASRVQRINEQFF. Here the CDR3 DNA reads TGTGCCAGCAGGGTACAGCGGATCAATGAGCAGTTCTTC.

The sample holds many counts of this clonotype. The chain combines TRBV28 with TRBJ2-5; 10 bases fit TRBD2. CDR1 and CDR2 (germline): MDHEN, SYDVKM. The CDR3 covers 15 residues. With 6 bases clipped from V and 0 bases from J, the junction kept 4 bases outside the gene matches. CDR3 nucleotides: TGTGCCAGCAGGCCGGGACTAGCGTACCAAGAGACCCAGTACTTC. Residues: CASRPGLAYQETQYF.

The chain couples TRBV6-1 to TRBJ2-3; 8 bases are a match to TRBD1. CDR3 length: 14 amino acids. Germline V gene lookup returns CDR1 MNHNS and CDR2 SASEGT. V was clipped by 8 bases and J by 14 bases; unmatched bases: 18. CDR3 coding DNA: TGTGCCAGCGTCCAATATCAGGGGGCTCCCCACGCGTATTTT. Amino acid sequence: CASVQYQGAPHAYF.

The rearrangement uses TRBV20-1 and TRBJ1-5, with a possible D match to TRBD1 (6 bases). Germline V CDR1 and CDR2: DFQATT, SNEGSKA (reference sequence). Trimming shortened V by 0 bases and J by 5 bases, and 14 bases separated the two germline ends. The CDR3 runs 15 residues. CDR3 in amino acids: CSARETDRYYQPQHF. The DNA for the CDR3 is TGCAGTGCTAGAGAAACGGACAGATACTATCAGCCCCAGCATTTT.

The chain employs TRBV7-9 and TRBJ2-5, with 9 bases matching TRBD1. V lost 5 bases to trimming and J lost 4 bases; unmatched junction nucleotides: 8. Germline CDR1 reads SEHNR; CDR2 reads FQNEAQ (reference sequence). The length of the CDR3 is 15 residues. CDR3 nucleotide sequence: TGTGCCAGCAGCCCCCGGGACAGGGTACCAGAGACCCAGTACTTC. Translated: CASSPRDRVPETQYF. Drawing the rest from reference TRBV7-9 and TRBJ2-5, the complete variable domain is DTGVSQNPRHKITKRGQNVTFRCDPISEHNRLYWYRQTLGQGPEFLTYFQNEAQLEKSRLLSDRFSAERPKGSFSTLEIQRTEQGDSAMYLCASSPRDRVPETQYFGPGTRLLVL.

The CDR3 protein is CASSLGVEDEQFF. Written as DNA, the CDR3 is TGCGCCAGCAGCCTCGGCGTTGAAGATGAGCAGTTCTTC. The chain recombines TRBV5-1 with TRBJ2-1; no definite D call. Trimming stripped 4 bases from V and 8 bases from J, with 13 bases between. This CDR3 has 13 residues. Germline V CDR1 and CDR2: SGHRS, YFSETQ.